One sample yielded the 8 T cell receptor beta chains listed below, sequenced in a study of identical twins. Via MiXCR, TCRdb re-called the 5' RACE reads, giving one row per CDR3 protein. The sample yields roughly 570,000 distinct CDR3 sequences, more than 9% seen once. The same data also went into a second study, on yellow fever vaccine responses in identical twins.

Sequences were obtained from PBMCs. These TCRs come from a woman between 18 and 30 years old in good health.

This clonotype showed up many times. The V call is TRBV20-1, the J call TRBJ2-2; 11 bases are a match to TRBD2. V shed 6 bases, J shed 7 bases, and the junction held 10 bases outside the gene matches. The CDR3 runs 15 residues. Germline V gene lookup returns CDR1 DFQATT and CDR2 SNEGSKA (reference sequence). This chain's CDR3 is CSADQFTSGSGELFF. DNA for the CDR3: TGCAGTGCCGATCAGTTTACTAGCGGGAGCGGGGAGCTGTTTTTT.

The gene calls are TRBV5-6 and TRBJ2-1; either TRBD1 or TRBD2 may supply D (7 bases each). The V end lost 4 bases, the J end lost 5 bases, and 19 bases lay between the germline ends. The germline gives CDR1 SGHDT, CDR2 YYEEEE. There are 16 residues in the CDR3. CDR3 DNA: TGTGCCAGCAGCCTCAGGGGGGACTACCGGGACAATGAGCAGTTCTTC. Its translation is CASSLRGDYRDNEQFF.

CDR3 loop: CASSEYLNPDTIYF. For the CDR3, the DNA is TGTGCCAGCAGTGAATATCTAAACCCGGACACCATATATTTT. V and J are TRBV2 and TRBJ1-3, with unresolved D. Trimming shortened V by 2 bases and J by 8 bases, and 13 bases separated the two germline ends. This CDR3 is built from 14 residues. Germline V lookup: CDR1 SNHLY, CDR2 FYNNEI.

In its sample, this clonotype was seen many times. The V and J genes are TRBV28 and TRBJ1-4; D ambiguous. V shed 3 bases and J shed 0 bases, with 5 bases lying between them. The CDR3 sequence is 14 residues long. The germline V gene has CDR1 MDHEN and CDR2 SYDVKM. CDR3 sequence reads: CASSFGATNEKLFF. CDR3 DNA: TGTGCCAGCAGTTTCGGGGCAACTAATGAAAAACTGTTTTTT.

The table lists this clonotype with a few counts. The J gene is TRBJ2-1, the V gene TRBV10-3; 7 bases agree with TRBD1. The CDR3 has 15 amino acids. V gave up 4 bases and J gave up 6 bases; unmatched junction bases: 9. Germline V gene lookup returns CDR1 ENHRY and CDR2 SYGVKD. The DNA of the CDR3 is TGTGCCATCAGTGGGGGGTTGGCAGGGGGCAATGAGCAGTTCTTC. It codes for CAISGGLAGGNEQFF.

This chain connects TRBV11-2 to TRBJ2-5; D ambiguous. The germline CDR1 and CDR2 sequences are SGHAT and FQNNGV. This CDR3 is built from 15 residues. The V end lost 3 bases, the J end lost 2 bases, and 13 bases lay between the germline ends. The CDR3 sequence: CASSLAWAPQETQYF. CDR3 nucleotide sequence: TGTGCCAGCAGCTTGGCGTGGGCCCCACAAGAGACCCAGTACTTC.

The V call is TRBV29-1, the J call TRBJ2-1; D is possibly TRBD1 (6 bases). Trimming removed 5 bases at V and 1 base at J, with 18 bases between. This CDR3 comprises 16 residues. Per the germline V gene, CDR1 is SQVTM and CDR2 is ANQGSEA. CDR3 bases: TGCAGCGTTCCCAGATTGGGACATAGGTCCTACAATGAGCAGTTCTTC. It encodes CSVPRLGHRSYNEQFF.

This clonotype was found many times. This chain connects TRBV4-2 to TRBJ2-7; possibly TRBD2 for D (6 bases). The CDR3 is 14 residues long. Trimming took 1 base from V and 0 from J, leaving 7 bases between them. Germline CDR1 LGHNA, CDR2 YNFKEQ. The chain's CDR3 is CASSQGDSSYEQYF. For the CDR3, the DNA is TGTGCCAGCAGCCAAGGGGACTCCTCCTACGAGCAGTACTTC.